This T cell receptor (beta chain) was sequenced during a study of T cell responses to AZD1222 COVID-19 vaccine. General observations from the study: Spike-specific TCR breadth and depth both grew after two AZD1222 doses. Repertoire samples came only from after the peak T cell response.

The CDR3 consists of 15 residues. Germline V lookup: CDR1 GTSNPN, CDR2 SVGIG (reference sequence). Between the trimmed V and J ends, which lost 0 bases and 4 bases, there was a span of 13 bases. In regard to this clone: Its antigen remains unidentified.

Here immunoSEQ multiplex PCR was the method, and the copy in TCRdb shows in-frame clones only, minus some. The repertoire consists of more than 150,000 clones, with 85% to 95% occurring once and the leading ten covering roughly 1.9%. Second-dose intervals near 4 or 12 weeks were combined. The specimen comprised peripheral blood, sampled 28 days after the second AZD1222 dose. The chain links TRBV30 to TRBJ1-3; possibly TRBD1 for D (5 bases). The TCR originated in an adult who received the AZD1222 COVID-19 vaccine. Here the CDR3 DNA reads TGTGCCTGGAGTGTACGCCGATCAGGGGGAAACACCATATATTTT. The encoded protein is CAWSVRRSGGNTIYF.